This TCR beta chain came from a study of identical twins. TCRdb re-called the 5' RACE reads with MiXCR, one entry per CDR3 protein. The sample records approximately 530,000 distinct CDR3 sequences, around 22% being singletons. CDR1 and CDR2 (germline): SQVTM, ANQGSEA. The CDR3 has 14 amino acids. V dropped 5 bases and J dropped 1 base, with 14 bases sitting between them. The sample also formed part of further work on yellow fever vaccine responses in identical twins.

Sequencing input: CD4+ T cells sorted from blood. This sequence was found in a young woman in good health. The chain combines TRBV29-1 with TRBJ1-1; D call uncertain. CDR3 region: CSVLRAAANTEAFF. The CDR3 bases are TGCAGCGTTTTGAGGGCGGCGGCGAACACTGAAGCTTTCTTT.